This TCR beta chain emerged from a study of blood T cell repertoires in COVID-19. Whole-study context: Sites in the United States, Italy and Spain provided acute and convalescent COVID-19 samples. T cells, B-cell-depleted T cells, or PBMCs provided the cDNA or gDNA that served as material.

Original processing methods: Reference gene primer amplification in the assay estimated nucleated cell counts. Clones were read by immunoSEQ multiplex PCR, and TCRdb kept only the in-frame ones, dropping some. V, J and clone size are those of that table, while D and trimming were read from the DNA. Here the sample spans 95,000 to 150,000 clones, under 80% being singletons. The CDR3 runs to 14 residues. Germline V gene data show CDR1 as SGDLS and CDR2 as YYNGEE. Trimming cost V 0 bases and J 4 bases; bases outside gene matches: 4. The sample consisted of peripheral blood. This sequence originates from a man aged 70 or older with acute or convalescent COVID-19. V gene TRBV9 combines with J gene TRBJ2-7; 7 nucleotides agree with TRBD1. CDR3 DNA: TGTGCCAGCAGCGTAGGTCAGGGGGAGTACGAGCAGTACTTC. It translates to CASSVGQGEYEQYF.